These 8 T cell receptor beta chains were sequenced from one sample in a study of blood T cells in healthy people across ages (dated by TCRdb to 2015 to 2017). The library was obtained by 5' RACE. The instrument was an Illumina HiSeq 2500. A second PCR of about 7 to 12 cycles was run with a J-beta primer mix and a sample-barcoded 5' primer. Clones were called with MiXCR by TCRdb after fastp trimmed the public reads at Q25, and only in-frame beta chains were retained. Each CDR3 protein gets just one entry, which takes the most common genes and DNA from the rows behind it. The sample has about 680,000 distinct CDR3 sequences on record, over 45% of them singletons. In total, the top ten clones hold about 32% of the sample. Sequencing input: blood. Receptors were obtained from an older woman in good health.

CDR3 DNA: TGTGCCAGCAGTCCTACACTAAATACGCAGTATTTT. It yields the protein CASSPTLNTQYF. The chain combines TRBV7-2 with TRBJ2-3, with D uncertain. V lost 6 bases to trimming and J lost 7 bases, with 11 bases between them. The CDR3 runs to 12 residues. Germline CDR1 is SGHTA and CDR2 is FQGNSA.

This sequence joins TRBV5-1 and TRBJ1-1; 11 nucleotides line up with TRBD1. The V gene end was trimmed by 3 bases and the J gene end by 4 bases; junction bases not matched to a gene: 5. CDR1 is SGHRS, CDR2 YFSETQ, per germline. The CDR3 has 15 amino acids. The CDR3 region is CASSWTGTGGTEAFF. The CDR3 DNA reads TGCGCCAGCAGCTGGACCGGGACAGGGGGCACTGAAGCTTTCTTT.

This sequence joins TRBV7-2 and TRBJ2-3; 7 nucleotides match TRBD1. V lost 1 base, J lost 0 bases, and 1 base stayed unmatched. The CDR3 is 15 residues long. Germline values: CDR1 SGHTA, CDR2 FQGNSA. The CDR3 protein is CASSLGDSSTDTQYF. The CDR3 nucleotides are TGTGCCAGCAGCTTAGGGGACAGCAGCACAGATACGCAGTATTTT.

V usage is TRBV5-6 and J usage is TRBJ2-1, with a tentative D call TRBD1 (6 bases). The CDR3 has 18 residues. The germline V gene encodes CDR1 SGHDT and CDR2 YYEEEE. Trimming removed 4 bases from V and 6 bases from J, with 26 bases in between. DNA for the CDR3: TGTGCCAGCAGCCTAGCCCCCTCCACAGGGTGGGGAGCCAATGAGCAGTTCTTC. Protein: CASSLAPSTGWGANEQFF.

This clonotype was counted once. The genes are TRBV25-1 and TRBJ2-7, with D perhaps matching TRBD1 (6 bases). Trimming cost V 6 bases and J 1 base, with 16 bases left between them. From germline, CDR1 is MGHDK and CDR2 SYGVNS. This CDR3 region has 15 residues. CDR3 loop: CASSDDRRLSYEQYF. DNA for the CDR3: TGTGCCAGCAGCGATGACAGGAGGCTTTCCTACGAGCAGTACTTC.

This clonotype appeared a few times. The V call is TRBV20-1, the J call TRBJ2-6; D is unresolved. Germline V gene sequence: CDR1 DFQATT, CDR2 SNEGSKA (reference sequence). The CDR3 length is 15 residues. V was pared by 0 bases and J by 0 bases, with 6 bases between. CDR3 sequence (DNA): TGCAGTGCTAGAGATCAGGTCTCTGGGGCCAACGTCCTGACTTTC. Translation: CSARDQVSGANVLTF.

In DNA form, the CDR3 reads TGTGCCAGCAGTGAATTCGTCAGATACAATGAGCAGTTCTTC. As protein: CASSEFVRYNEQFF. The chain uses TRBV25-1 and TRBJ2-1; D remains ambiguous. The V gene's germline CDR1 is MGHDK and CDR2 SYGVNS. The V end lost 1 base, the J end lost 4 bases, and 8 bases lay between the germline ends. This CDR3 comprises 14 residues. Full variable domain (rest looked up from reference TRBV25-1 and TRBJ2-1): EADIYQTPRYLVIGTGKKITLECSQTMGHDKMYWYQQDPGMELHLIHYSYGVNSTEKGDLSSESTVSRIRTEHFPLTLESARPSHTSQYLCASSEFVRYNEQFFGPGTRLTVL.

This rearrangement joins TRBV9 to TRBJ2-3, with TRBD2 matching 11 bases. There are 16 residues in the CDR3. Unmatched junction bases numbered 5, after V lost 0 bases and J lost 5 bases. Germline assignment: CDR1 SGDLS and CDR2 YYNGEE. This CDR3 reads CASSVGLAGGGDTQYF. The DNA for the CDR3 is TGTGCCAGCAGCGTAGGGCTAGCGGGAGGTGGAGATACGCAGTATTTT.